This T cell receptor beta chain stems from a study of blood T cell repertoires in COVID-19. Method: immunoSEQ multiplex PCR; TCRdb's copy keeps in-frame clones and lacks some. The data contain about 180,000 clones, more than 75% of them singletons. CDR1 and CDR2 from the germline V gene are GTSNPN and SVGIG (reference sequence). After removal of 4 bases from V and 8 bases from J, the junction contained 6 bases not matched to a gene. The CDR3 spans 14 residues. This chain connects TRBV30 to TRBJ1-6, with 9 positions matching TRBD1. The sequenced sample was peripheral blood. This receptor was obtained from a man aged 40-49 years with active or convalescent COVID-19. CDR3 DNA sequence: TGTGCCTGGACCGGACAGGGGATTTATTCACCCCTCCACTTT. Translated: CAWTGQGIYSPLHF. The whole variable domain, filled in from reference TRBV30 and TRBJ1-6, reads SQTIHQWPATLVQPVGSPLSLECTVEGTSNPNLYWYRQAAGRGLQLLFYSVGIGQISSEVPQNLSASRPQDRQFILSSKKLLLSDSGFYLCAWTGQGIYSPLHFGNGTRLTVT.